This T cell receptor (beta chain) was obtained from a study of blood T cell repertoires in COVID-19. Study-wide background: PBMCs, B-cell-depleted T cells, or T cells provided the cDNA or gDNA that made up the material.

Germline V gene lookup returns CDR1 SGHNT and CDR2 YYREEE (reference sequence). V lost 9 bases, J lost 6 bases, and 10 bases stayed unmatched. The CDR3 has 16 residues. In the original workflow: Reference gene primer amplification gave estimated nucleated cell counts. Sequencing used immunoSEQ multiplex PCR; TCRdb keeps in-frame clones, though not all of them. From that table come the V and J calls and clone size; the DNA was used to work out D and trimming. The table lists 65,000 to 90,000 clones, 75% to 80% of them singletons. This receptor was taken from a man between 70 and 80 years old with COVID-19, enrolled during active disease. Specimen: peripheral blood. The chain combines TRBV5-4 with TRBJ2-2, with 14 bases that match TRBD2. The CDR3 DNA is TGTGCCACCACCCGACTAGCGGGAGGGTGGGCCGGGGAGCTGTTTTTT. It specifies CATTRLAGGWAGELFF.